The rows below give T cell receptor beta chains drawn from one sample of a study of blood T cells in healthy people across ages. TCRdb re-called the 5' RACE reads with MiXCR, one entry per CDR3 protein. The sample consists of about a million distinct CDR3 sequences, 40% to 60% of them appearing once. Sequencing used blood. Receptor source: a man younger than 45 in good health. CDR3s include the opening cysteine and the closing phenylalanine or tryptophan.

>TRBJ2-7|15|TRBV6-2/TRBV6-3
CASSPGLAVSYEQYF
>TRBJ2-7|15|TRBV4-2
CASSQEQGLPNEQYF
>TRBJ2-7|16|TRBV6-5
CASTYGPQPSSYEQYF
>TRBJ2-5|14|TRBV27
CASRSLAGQETQYF
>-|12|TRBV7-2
CASSLDTAEQYF
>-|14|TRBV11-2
CASSFDRVAYEQYF
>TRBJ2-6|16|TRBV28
CASSLWAGSGANVLTF
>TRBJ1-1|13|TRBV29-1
CSVEGVGNTEAFF
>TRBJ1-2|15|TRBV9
CASSGWGAENYGYTF
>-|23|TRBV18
CASSHMENWGNPSPGPIQETQYF
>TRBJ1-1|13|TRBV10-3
CAISDFVGGEAFF
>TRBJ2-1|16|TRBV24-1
CATSDQEGGAYNEQFF
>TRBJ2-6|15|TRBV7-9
CASSPAESGANVLTF
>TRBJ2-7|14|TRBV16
CASSQFRGSYEQYF
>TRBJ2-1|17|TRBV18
CASFPLSASGGAHEQFF
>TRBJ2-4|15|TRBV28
CASSGVHLAKNIQYF
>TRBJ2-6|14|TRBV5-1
CASSLLSGANVLTF
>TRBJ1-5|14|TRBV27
CASSLQGGRQPQHF
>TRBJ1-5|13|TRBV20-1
CSGLLPGNQPQHF
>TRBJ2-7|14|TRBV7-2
CASSLVVTFYEQYF
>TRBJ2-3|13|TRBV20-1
CSAPGVRADTQYF
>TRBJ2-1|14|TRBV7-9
CASNPGLPYNEQFF
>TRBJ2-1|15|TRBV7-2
CASSTAEISYNEQFF
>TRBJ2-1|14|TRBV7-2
CASILGQLTGEQFF
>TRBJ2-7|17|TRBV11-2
CASSKTGTGGFYYEQYF
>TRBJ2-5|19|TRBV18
CASSPRQGAANRLHNEQYF
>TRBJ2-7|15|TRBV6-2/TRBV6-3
CASHPDRTSSYEQYF